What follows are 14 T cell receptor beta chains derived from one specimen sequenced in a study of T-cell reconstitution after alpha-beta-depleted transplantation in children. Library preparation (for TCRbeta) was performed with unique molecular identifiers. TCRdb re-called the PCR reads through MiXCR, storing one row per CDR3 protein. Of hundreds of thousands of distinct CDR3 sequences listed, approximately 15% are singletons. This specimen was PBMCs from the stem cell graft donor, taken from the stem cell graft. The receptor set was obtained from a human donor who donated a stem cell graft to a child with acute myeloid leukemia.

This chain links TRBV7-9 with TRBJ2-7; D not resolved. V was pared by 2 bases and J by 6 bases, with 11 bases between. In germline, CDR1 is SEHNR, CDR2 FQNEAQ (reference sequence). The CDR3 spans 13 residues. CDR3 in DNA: TGTGCCAGCAGCTTAAAGGATAAGAGCGAGCAGTACTTC. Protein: CASSLKDKSEQYF.

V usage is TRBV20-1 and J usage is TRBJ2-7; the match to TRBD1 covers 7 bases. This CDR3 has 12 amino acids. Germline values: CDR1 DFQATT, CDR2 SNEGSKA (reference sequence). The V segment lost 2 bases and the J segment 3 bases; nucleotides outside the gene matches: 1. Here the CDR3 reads CSARRDSYEQYV. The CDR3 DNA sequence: TGCAGTGCTAGAAGGGACAGCTACGAGCAGTACGTC.

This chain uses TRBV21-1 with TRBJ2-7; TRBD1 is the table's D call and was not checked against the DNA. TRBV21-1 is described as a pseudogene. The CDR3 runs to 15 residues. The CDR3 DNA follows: TGTGCCAGCAGCAAAAGACAGGGAGCGGCCGCCGAGCAGTACGTC. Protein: CASSKRQGAAAEQYV.

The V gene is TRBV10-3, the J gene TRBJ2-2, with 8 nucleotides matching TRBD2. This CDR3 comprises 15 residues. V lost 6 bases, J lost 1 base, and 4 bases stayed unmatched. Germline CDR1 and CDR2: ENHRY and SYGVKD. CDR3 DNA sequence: TGTGCCATCAGGAGAGCGGGGGTGAACACCGGGGAGCTGTTTTTT. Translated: CAIRRAGVNTGELFF.

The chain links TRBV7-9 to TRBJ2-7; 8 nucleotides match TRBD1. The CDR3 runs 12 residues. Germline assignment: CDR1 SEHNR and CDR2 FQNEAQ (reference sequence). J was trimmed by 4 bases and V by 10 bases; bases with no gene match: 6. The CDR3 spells CAKGQVPYEQYV. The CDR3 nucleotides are TGTGCCAAGGGACAGGTCCCGTACGAGCAGTACGTC.

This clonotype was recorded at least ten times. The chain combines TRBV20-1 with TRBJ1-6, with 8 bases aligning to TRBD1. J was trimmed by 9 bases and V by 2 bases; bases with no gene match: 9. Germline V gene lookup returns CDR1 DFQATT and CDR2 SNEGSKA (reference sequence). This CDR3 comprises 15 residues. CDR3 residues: CSARSPTGTGSPLHF. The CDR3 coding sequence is TGCAGTGCTAGATCTCCGACAGGGACAGGTTCACCCCTCCACTTT.

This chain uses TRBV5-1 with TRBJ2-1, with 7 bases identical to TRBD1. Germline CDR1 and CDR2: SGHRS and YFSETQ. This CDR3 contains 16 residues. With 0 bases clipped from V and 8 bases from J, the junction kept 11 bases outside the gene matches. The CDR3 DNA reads TGCGCCAGCAGCTTGGCACAGGGGATACTGGGCTATGAGCAGTTCTTC. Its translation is CASSLAQGILGYEQFF. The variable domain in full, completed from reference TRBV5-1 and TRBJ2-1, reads KAGVTQTPRYLIKTRGQQVTLSCSPISGHRSVSWYQQTPGQGLQFLFEYFSETQRNKGNFPGRFSGRQFSNSRSEMNVSTLELGDSALYLCASSLAQGILGYEQFFGPGTRLTVL.

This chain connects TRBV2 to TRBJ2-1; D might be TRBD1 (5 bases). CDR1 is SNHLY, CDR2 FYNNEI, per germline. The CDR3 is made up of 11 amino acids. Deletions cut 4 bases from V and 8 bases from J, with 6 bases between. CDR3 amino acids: CASSAGYEQFF. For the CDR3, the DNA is TGTGCCAGCAGTGCAGGGTATGAGCAGTTCTTC. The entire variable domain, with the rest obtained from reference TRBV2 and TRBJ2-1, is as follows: EPEVTQTPSHQVTQMGQEVILRCVPISNHLYFYWYRQILGQKVEFLVSFYNNEISEKSEIFDDQFSVERPDGSNFTLKIRSTKLEDSAMYFCASSAGYEQFFGPGTRLTVL.

The CDR3 sequence: CASSLDYVGEGDTQYF. The CDR3 DNA follows: TGCGCCAGCAGCTTGGATTATGTAGGGGAAGGCGATACGCAGTATTTT. The gene calls are TRBV5-1 and TRBJ2-3; D possibly corresponds to TRBD1 (5 bases). The V and J ends lost 0 bases and 6 bases respectively, with 17 bases between them. The length of the CDR3 is 16 residues. The germline V gene has CDR1 SGHRS and CDR2 YFSETQ. The full variable domain, completed using reference TRBV5-1 and TRBJ2-3, is KAGVTQTPRYLIKTRGQQVTLSCSPISGHRSVSWYQQTPGQGLQFLFEYFSETQRNKGNFPGRFSGRQFSNSRSEMNVSTLELGDSALYLCASSLDYVGEGDTQYFGPGTRLTVL.

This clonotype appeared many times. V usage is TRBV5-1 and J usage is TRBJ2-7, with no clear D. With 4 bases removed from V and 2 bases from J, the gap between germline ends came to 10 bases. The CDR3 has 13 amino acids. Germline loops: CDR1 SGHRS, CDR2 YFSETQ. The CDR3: CASSLRQAYEQYF. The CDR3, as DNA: TGCGCCAGCAGCCTACGCCAGGCCTACGAGCAGTACTTC. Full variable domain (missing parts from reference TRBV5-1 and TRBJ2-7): KAGVTQTPRYLIKTRGQQVTLSCSPISGHRSVSWYQQTPGQGLQFLFEYFSETQRNKGNFPGRFSGRQFSNSRSEMNVSTLELGDSALYLCASSLRQAYEQYFGPGTRLTVT.

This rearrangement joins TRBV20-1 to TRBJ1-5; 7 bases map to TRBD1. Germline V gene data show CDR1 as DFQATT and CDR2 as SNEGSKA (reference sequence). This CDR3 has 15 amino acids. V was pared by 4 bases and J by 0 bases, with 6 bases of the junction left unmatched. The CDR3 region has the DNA TGCAGTGCTACCGGGACAGTTAATAGCAATCAGCCCCAGCATTTT. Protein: CSATGTVNSNQPQHF.

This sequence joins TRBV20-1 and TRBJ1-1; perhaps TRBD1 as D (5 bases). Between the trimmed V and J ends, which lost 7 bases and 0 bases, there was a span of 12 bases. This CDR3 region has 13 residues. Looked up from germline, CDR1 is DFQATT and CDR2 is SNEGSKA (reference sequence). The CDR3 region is CSVWDHMNTEAFF. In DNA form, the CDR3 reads TGCAGTGTATGGGACCACATGAACACTGAAGCTTTCTTT.

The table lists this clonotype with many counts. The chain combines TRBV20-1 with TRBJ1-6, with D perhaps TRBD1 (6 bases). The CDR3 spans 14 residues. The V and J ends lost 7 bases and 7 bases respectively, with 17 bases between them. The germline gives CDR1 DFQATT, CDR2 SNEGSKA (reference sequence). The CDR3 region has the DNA TGCAGTGTCTCGAGTGGACAGAAGAATTCACCCCTCCACTTT. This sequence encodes CSVSSGQKNSPLHF.

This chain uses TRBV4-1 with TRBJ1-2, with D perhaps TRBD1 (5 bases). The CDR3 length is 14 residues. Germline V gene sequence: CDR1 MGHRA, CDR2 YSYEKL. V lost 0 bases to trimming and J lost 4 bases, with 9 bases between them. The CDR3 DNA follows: TGCGCCAGCAGCCAAGATGGGACTCTCTATGGCTACACCTTC. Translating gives CASSQDGTLYGYTF.